This passage covers 4 T cell receptor beta chains from one sample sequenced in a study of PD-1 blockade in classical Hodgkin lymphoma. Profiling relied on immunoSEQ multiplex PCR, and the TCRdb table lists in-frame clones only, not all of them. Here the sample spans just under 65,000 clones, 90% to 95% being singletons. Noted time point: cycle 4 day 1 (C4D1), after more than five weeks of nivolumab. Brentuximab vedotin exposure varied among the patients, all of whom had relapsed after autologous stem cell transplantation. This sample comprised peripheral blood mononuclear cells (PBMCs), obtained before the fourth cycle of nivolumab. These receptors came from a human donor with classical Hodgkin lymphoma.

The J gene is TRBJ2-1, the V gene TRBV10-2; D assignment may be TRBD1 or TRBD2 (6 bases each). The CDR3 is 15 amino acids. V lost 3 bases to trimming and J lost 3 bases, with 12 bases between them. Germline values: CDR1 WSHSY, CDR2 SAAADI. CDR3 in DNA: TGCGCCAGCAGTGATCGGGGGCGAATCTACAATGAGCAGTTCTTC. Translation gives CASSDRGRIYNEQFF.

This clone was counted only a few times. The gene calls are TRBV7-9 and TRBJ2-2; 7 bases line up with TRBD1. This CDR3 is 15 amino acids long. The V gene's germline CDR1 is SEHNR and CDR2 FQNEAQ (reference sequence). J was trimmed by 8 bases and V by 1 base; bases with no gene match: 7. The CDR3 region is CASSLGDRHSGELFF. The CDR3 nucleotides read TGTGCCAGCAGCTTAGGGGACAGACACTCAGGGGAGCTGTTTTTT.

The J gene is TRBJ2-1, the V gene TRBV5-1, with 8 bases matching TRBD1. Trimming took 1 base from V and 6 from J; bases not matched to a gene: 3. The CDR3 runs to 14 residues. Germline-derived CDR1 and CDR2 are SGHRS and YFSETQ. This CDR3 is CASSLRQGANEQFF. The CDR3 nucleotides read TGCGCCAGCAGCTTGAGGCAGGGGGCCAATGAGCAGTTCTTC.

A few counts support this clone. V gene TRBV28 combines with J gene TRBJ2-7; weak D call: TRBD2 (6 bases). V shed 1 base and J shed 5 bases, with 12 bases lying between them. The CDR3 has 14 amino acids. Germline V lookup: CDR1 MDHEN, CDR2 SYDVKM. The CDR3 sequence: CASSLLGGENEQYF. The CDR3 nucleotides read TGTGCCAGCAGTTTATTGGGGGGTGAAAACGAGCAGTACTTC.